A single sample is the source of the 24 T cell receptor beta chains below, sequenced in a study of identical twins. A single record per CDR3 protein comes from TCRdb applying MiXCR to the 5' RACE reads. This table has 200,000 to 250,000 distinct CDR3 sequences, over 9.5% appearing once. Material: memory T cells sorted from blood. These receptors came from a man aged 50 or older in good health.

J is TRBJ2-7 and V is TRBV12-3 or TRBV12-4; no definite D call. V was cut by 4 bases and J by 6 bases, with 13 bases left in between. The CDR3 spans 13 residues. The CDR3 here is CASSSRSDTEQYF. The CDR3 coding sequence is TGTGCCAGCAGTTCCCGATCTGACACCGAGCAGTACTTC.

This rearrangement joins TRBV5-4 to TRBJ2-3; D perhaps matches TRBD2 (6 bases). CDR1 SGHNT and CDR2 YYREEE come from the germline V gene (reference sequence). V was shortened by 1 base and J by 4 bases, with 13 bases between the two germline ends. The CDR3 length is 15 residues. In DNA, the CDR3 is TGTGCCAGCAGCTTGAGGACTACCCGGGCAGATACGCAGTATTTT. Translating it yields CASSLRTTRADTQYF. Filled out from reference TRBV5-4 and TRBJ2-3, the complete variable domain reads ETGVTQSPTHLIKTRGQQVTLRCSSQSGHNTVSWYQQALGQGPQFIFQYYREEENGRGNFPPRFSGLQFPNYSSELNVNALELDDSALYLCASSLRTTRADTQYFGPGTRLTVL.

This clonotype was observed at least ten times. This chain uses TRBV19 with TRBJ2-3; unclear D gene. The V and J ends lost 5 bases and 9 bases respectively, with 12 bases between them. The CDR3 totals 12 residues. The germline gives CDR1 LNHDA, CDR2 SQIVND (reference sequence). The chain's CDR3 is CASSRRTDTQYF. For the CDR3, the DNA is TGTGCCAGTAGTCGCCGGACCGACACGCAGTATTTT.

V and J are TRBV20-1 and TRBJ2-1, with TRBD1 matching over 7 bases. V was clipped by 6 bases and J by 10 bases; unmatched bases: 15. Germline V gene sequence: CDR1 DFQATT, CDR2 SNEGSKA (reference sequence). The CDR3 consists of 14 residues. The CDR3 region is CSAPRTDRTSEQFF. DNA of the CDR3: TGCAGTGCCCCCCGCACGGACAGGACATCCGAGCAGTTCTTC.

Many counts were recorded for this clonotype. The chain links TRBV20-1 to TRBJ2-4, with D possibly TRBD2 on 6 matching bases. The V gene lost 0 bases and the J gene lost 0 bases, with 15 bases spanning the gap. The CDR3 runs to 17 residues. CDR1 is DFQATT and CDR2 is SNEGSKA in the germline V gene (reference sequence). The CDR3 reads CSAREMRETLAKNIQYF. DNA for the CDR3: TGCAGTGCTAGAGAGATGCGGGAAACTCTAGCCAAAAACATTCAGTACTTC.

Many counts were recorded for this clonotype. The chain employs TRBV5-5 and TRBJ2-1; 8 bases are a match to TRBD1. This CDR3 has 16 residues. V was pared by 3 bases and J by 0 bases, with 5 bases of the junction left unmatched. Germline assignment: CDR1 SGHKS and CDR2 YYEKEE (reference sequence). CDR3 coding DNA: TGTGCCAGCAGCTCCATTGGGACAGGCTCCTACAATGAGCAGTTCTTC. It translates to CASSSIGTGSYNEQFF.

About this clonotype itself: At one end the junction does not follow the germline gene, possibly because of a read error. The CDR3 protein is CATSDSHRPEQLF. The CDR3 nucleotides are TGTGCCACCAGTGACTCCCACAGGCCTGAGCAGCTCTTC. The chain couples TRBV24-1 to TRBJ2-1, with D possibly TRBD1 on 5 matching bases. Germline V gene sequence: CDR1 KGHDR, CDR2 SFDVKD. This CDR3 has 13 amino acids.

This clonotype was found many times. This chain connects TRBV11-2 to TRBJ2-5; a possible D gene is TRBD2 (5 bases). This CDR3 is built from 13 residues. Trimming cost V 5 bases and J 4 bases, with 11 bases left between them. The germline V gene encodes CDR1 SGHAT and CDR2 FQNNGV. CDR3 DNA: TGTGCCAGCAGCACCGGGGAAAGAGAGACCCAGTACTTC. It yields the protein CASSTGERETQYF.

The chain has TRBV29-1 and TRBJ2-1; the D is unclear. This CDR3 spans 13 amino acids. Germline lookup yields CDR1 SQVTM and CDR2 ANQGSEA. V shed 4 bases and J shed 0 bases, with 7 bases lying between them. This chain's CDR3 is CSVGWSSYNEQFF. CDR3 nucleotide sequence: TGCAGCGTTGGCTGGAGCTCCTACAATGAGCAGTTCTTC.

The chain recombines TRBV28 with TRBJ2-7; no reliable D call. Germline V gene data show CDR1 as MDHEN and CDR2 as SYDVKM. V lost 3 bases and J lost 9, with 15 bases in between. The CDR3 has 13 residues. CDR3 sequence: CASSFVSGLGQYF. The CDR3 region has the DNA TGTGCCAGCAGTTTTGTCTCAGGTCTAGGGCAGTACTTC.

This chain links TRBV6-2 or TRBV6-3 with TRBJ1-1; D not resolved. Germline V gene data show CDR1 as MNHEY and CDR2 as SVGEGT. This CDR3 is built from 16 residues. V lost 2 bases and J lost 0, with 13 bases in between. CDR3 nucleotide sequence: TGTGCCAGCAGTTACCTCCCCGTAGGGATGAACACTGAAGCTTTCTTT. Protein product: CASSYLPVGMNTEAFF.

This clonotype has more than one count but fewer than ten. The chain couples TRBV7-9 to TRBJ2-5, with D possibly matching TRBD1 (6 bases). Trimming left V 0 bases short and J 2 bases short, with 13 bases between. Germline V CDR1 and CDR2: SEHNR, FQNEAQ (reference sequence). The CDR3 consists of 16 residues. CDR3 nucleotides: TGTGCCAGCAGCTTAGCGAGGCAGGGGATACAAGAGACCCAGTACTTC. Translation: CASSLARQGIQETQYF.

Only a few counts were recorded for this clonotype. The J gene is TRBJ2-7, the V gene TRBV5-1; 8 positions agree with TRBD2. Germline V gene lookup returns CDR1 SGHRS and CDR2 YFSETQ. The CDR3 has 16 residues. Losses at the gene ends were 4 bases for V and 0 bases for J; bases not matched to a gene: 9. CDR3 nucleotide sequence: TGCGCCAGCAGCCCGGGGGGGACCGGGAGCTCCTACGAGCAGTACTTC. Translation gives CASSPGGTGSSYEQYF.

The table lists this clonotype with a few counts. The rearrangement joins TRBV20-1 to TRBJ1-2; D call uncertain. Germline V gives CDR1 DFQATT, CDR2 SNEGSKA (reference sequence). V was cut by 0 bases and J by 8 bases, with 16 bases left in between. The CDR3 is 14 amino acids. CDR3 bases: TGCAGTGCTAGAGATGGGAAGGGTCCGAGCGGCTACACCTTC. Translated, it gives CSARDGKGPSGYTF.

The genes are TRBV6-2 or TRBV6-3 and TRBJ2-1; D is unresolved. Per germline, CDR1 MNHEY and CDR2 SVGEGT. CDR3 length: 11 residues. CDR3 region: CAVGSYNEQFF. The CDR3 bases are TGTGCAGTGGGCTCCTACAATGAGCAGTTCTTC.

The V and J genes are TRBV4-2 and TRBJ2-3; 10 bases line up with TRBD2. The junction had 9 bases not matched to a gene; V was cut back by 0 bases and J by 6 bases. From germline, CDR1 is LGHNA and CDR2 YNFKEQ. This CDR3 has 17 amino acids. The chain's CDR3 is CASSQDSSGRATDTQYF. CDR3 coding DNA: TGTGCCAGCAGCCAAGATTCAAGCGGGAGGGCCACTGATACGCAGTATTTT.

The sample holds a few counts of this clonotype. DNA of the CDR3: TGTGCCAGCAGTGAAGCCGGCAGGGAGCGGGAGCAGTACTTC. Translation: CASSEAGREREQYF. The gene calls are TRBV6-1 and TRBJ2-7; possibly TRBD1 or TRBD2 for D (5 bases each). CDR3 length: 14 residues. Trimming took off 0 bases at V and 7 bases at J, with 13 bases between the two ends. The V gene's germline CDR1 is MNHNS and CDR2 SASEGT.

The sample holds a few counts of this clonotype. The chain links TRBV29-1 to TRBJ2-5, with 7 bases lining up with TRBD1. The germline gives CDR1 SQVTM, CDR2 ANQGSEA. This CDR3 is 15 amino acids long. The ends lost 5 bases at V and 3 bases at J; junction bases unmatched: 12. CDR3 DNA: TGCAGCGTTTTCCCCGAGGACAGGATAGAAGAGACCCAGTACTTC. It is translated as CSVFPEDRIEETQYF.

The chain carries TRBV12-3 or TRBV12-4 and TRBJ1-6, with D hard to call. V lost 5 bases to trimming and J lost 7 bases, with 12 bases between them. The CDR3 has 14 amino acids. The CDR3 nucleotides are TGTGCCAGCAGTGGCGGACTGCCCAATTCACCCCTCCACTTT. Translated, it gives CASSGGLPNSPLHF.

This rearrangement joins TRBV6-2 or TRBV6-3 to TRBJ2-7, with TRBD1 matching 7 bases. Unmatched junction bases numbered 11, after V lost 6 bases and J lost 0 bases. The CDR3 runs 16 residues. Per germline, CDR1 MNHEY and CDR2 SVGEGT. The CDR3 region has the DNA TGTGCCAGCAGCGGGGACAGACGGTGGAGCTCCTACGAGCAGTACTTC. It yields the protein CASSGDRRWSSYEQYF.

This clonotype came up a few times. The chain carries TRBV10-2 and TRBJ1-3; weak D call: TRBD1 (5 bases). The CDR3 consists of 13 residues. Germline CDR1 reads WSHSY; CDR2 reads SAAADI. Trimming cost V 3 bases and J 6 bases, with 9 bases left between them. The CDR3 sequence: CASSESRANTIYF. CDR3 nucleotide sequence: TGCGCCAGCAGTGAATCCAGGGCAAACACCATATATTTT.

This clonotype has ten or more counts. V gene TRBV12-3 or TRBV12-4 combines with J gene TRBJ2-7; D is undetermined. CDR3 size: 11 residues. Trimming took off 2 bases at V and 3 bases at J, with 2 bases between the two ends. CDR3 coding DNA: TGTGCCAGCAGTTTACTCTACGAGCAGTACTTC. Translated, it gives CASSLLYEQYF.

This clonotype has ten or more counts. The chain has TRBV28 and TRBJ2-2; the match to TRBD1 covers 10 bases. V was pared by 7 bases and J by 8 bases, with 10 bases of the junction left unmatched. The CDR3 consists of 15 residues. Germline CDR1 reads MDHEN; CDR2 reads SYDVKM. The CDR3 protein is CASIPVGQGKGELFF. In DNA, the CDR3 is TGTGCCAGCATTCCTGTGGGACAGGGGAAGGGGGAGCTGTTTTTT.

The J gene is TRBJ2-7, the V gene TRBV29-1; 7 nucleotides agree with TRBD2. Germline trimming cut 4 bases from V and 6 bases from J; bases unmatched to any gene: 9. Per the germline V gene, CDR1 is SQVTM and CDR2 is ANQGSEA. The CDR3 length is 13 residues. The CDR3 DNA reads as TGCAGCGTTGGGGAGCGGGACCCTCTCGAGCAGTACTTC. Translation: CSVGERDPLEQYF.